This T cell receptor (beta chain) was sequenced for a study of blood T cell repertoires in COVID-19. The data were produced by immunoSEQ multiplex PCR, yet TCRdb's version contains in-frame clones alone and is incomplete. The sample carries around 39,000 clones, about nine tenths recorded once. The germline V gene encodes CDR1 SGHDT and CDR2 YYEEEE. The CDR3 consists of 15 residues. Trimming shortened V by 2 bases and J by 1 base, and 12 bases separated the two germline ends. This clone was seen only a few times. Sequenced: peripheral blood. The clonotype originates from a man aged 55-75 years with active COVID-19. This rearrangement joins TRBV5-6 to TRBJ1-2; the D gene is possibly TRBD1 (6 bases). The CDR3 region has the DNA TGTGCCAGCAGCTTACTGCAGGGGTTTAACTATGGCTACACCTTC. Amino acids: CASSLLQGFNYGYTF.